Below are 11 T cell receptor beta chains sequenced from a single sample in a study of glioma-infiltrating T cells after dendritic cell vaccination. Time point: after dendritic cell vaccination, including at tumor progression/relapse. Method: immunoSEQ multiplex PCR; TCRdb's copy keeps in-frame clones and lacks some. Of about 82,000 clones in the sample, roughly four fifths were seen once. The source material was blood, sampled after dendritic cell vaccination. These receptors were obtained from a human donor with glioblastoma.

This chain connects TRBV29-1 to TRBJ1-2; TRBD1 agrees at 10 bases. V dropped 3 bases and J dropped 6; count of bases not matched to a gene: 7. The CDR3 sequence is 14 residues long. Germline V CDR1 and CDR2: SQVTM, ANQGSEA. The CDR3 loop is CSVEDRGDVDGYTF. The CDR3 DNA is TGCAGCGTTGAGGACAGGGGGGATGTAGATGGCTACACCTTC.

The chain combines TRBV7-8 with TRBJ1-1, with D unresolved. V shed 7 bases and J shed 5 bases, with 11 bases lying between them. This CDR3 is built from 12 residues. The germline V gene encodes CDR1 SGHVS and CDR2 FQNEAQ. For the CDR3, the DNA is TGTGCCAGCATCGGGCCGGGGACTGAAGCTTTCTTT. Translated, it gives CASIGPGTEAFF.

CDR3 residues: CAISESIQANYGYTF. CDR3 nucleotide sequence: TGTGCCATCAGTGAGTCGATACAGGCCAACTATGGCTACACCTTC. This rearrangement joins TRBV10-3 to TRBJ1-2, with D perhaps matching TRBD1 (5 bases). The V and J ends lost 0 bases and 2 bases respectively, with 10 bases between them. This CDR3 contains 15 residues. Germline lookup yields CDR1 ENHRY and CDR2 SYGVKD.

The J gene is TRBJ1-1, the V gene TRBV30; D remains unclear. Germline CDR1 and CDR2: GTSNPN and SVGIG (reference sequence). CDR3 length: 13 amino acids. The V gene lost 0 bases and the J gene lost 2 bases, with 7 bases spanning the gap. DNA for the CDR3: TGTGCCTGGAGTGTTGAGGGAAACACTGAAGCTTTCTTT. Translation: CAWSVEGNTEAFF.

The chain links TRBV11-2 to TRBJ2-1; 8 positions agree with TRBD1. Germline V gene data show CDR1 as SGHAT and CDR2 as FQNNGV. After removal of 1 base from V and 6 bases from J, the junction contained 5 bases not matched to a gene. The CDR3 runs to 15 residues. In DNA, the CDR3 is TGTGCCAGCAGCTTAGTTGGTGGGACAGGCAATGAGCAGTTCTTC. It codes for CASSLVGGTGNEQFF.

The gene calls are TRBV18 and TRBJ1-2; D might be TRBD1 (6 bases). The CDR3 length is 15 residues. Germline loops: CDR1 KGHSH, CDR2 LQKENI. V lost 3 bases and J 0 bases, leaving 11 bases between the germline ends. CDR3 coding DNA: TGTGCCAGCTCACCGGACAGTTCCGCTAACTATGGCTACACCTTC. It translates to CASSPDSSANYGYTF.

The rearrangement uses TRBV25-1 and TRBJ2-5, with D possibly TRBD2 on 6 matching bases. Trimming removed 9 bases at V and 1 base at J, with 12 bases between. Germline CDR1 and CDR2: MGHDK and SYGVNS. CDR3 length: 13 amino acids. The CDR3 nucleotides are TGTGCCAGTAAACGGGGGAGCCAAGAGACCCAGTACTTC. Translating gives CASKRGSQETQYF.

The V gene is TRBV29-1, the J gene TRBJ2-7; 7 bases are a match to TRBD2. The germline CDR1 and CDR2 sequences are SQVTM and ANQGSEA. The CDR3 runs to 14 residues. V shed 4 bases, J shed 0 bases, and the junction held 6 bases outside the gene matches. The DNA of the CDR3 is TGCAGCGTTGGTCCAGCGGGGTCCTCCTACGAGCAGTACTTC. Amino acids: CSVGPAGSSYEQYF.

The chain uses TRBV5-1 and TRBJ1-2; 8 bases align to TRBD1. V was pared by 3 bases and J by 2 bases, with 3 bases of the junction left unmatched. The V gene's germline CDR1 is SGHRS and CDR2 YFSETQ. This CDR3 region has 14 residues. The CDR3 nucleotides read TGCGCCAGCAGCTCGGGACAGGTAAACTATGGCTACACCTTC. Encoded protein: CASSSGQVNYGYTF.

The chain carries TRBV18 and TRBJ1-2, with D tentatively TRBD1 (5 bases). CDR1 and CDR2 from the germline V gene are KGHSH and LQKENI. The CDR3 totals 13 residues. V lost 6 bases and J 8 bases, leaving 16 bases between the germline ends. CDR3 DNA: TGTGCCAGCTCGGACACTTGGGAGGGCGGCTACACCTTC. Translation: CASSDTWEGGYTF.

This clone came up a few times. The rearrangement joins TRBV19 to TRBJ1-1, with TRBD1 identical over 8 bases. CDR3 length: 15 residues. After removal of 7 bases from V and 3 bases from J, the junction contained 10 bases not matched to a gene. Germline V gene data show CDR1 as LNHDA and CDR2 as SQIVND (reference sequence). CDR3 in DNA: TGTGCCAGTACCATATCCTCAGGGGGCGACACTGAAGCTTTCTTT. It encodes CASTISSGGDTEAFF.